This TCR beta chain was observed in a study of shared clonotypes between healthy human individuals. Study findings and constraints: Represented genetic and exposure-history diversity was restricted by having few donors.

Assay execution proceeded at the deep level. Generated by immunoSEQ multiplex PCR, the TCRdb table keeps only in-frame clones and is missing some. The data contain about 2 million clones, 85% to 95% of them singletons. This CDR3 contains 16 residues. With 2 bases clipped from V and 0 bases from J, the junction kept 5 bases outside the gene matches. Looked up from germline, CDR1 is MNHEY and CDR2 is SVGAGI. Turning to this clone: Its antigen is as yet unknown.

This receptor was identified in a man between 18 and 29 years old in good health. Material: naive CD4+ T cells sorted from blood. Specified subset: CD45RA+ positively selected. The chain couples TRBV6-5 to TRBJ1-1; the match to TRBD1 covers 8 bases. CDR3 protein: CASSYTPGGMNTEAFF. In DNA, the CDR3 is TGTGCCAGCAGTTACACTCCAGGGGGCATGAACACTGAAGCTTTCTTT.